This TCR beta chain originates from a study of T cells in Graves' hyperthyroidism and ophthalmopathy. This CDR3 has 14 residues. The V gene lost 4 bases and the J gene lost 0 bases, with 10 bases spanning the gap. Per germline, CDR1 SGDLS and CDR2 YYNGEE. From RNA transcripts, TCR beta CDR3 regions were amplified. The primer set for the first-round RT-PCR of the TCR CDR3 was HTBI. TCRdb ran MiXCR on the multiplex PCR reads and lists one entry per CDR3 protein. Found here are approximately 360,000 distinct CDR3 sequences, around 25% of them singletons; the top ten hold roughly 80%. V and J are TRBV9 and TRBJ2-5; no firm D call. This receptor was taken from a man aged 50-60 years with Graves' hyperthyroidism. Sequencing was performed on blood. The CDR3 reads CASSLKPHQETQYF. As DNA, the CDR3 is TGTGCCAGCAGCCTAAAACCCCACCAAGAGACCCAGTACTTC.